The 29 T cell receptor beta chains reported below all come from one sample, sequenced in a study of OX40 agonist ivuxolimab in advanced cancers. Sequenced by immunoSEQ multiplex PCR; TCRdb stores in-frame clones only, minus some. The sample holds 14,000 or so clones, more than 75% seen once. The sequencing here drew on CD4+ or CD8+ T cells sorted from blood, taken in a trial of the OX40 agonist ivuxolimab. These receptors were collected from an adult with an advanced solid tumor such as melanoma, head and neck, liver or kidney cancer.

V and J are TRBV18 and TRBJ2-3, with D hard to call. Trimming removed 6 bases from V and 6 bases from J, with 10 bases in between. CDR1 KGHSH and CDR2 LQKENI come from the germline V gene. The length of the CDR3 is 12 residues. The CDR3 coding sequence is TGTGCCAGCTCCCGAGGCGTTGATACGCAGTATTTT. It yields the protein CASSRGVDTQYF.

This CDR3 reads CASQPTGLAYGYTF. In DNA form, the CDR3 reads TGCGCCAGCCAACCGACAGGGCTGGCCTATGGCTACACCTTC. V is TRBV5-1 and J is TRBJ1-2; 7 nucleotides line up with TRBD1. Germline CDR1 is SGHRS and CDR2 is YFSETQ. The CDR3 covers 14 residues. The junction had 10 bases not matched to a gene; V was cut back by 7 bases and J by 4 bases.

The rearrangement links TRBV5-1 to TRBJ1-1, with 7 bases aligning to TRBD1. Germline V gives CDR1 SGHRS, CDR2 YFSETQ. The CDR3 consists of 13 residues. J was trimmed by 7 bases and V by 4 bases; bases with no gene match: 7. CDR3 region: CASSPGQPNEAFF. The CDR3 DNA is TGCGCCAGCAGCCCGGGACAGCCTAATGAAGCTTTCTTT.

V gene TRBV11-2 combines with J gene TRBJ1-1; D remains unclear. The V end lost 4 bases, the J end lost 0 bases, and 9 bases lay between the germline ends. This CDR3 has 14 amino acids. Germline V lookup: CDR1 SGHAT, CDR2 FQNNGV. CDR3 in DNA: TGTGCCAGCAGCTCCCTAGGCTTGAACACTGAAGCTTTCTTT. Its translation: CASSSLGLNTEAFF. The full variable domain, completed using reference TRBV11-2 and TRBJ1-1, is EAGVAQSPRYKIIEKRQSVAFWCNPISGHATLYWYQQILGQGPKLLIQFQNNGVVDDSQLPKDRFSAERLKGVDSTLKIQPAKLEDSAVYLCASSSLGLNTEAFFGQGTRLTVV.

Here the CDR3 reads CASSPGGGNTGELFF. The DNA for the CDR3 is TGTGCCAGCAGCCCCGGGGGGGGAAACACCGGGGAGCTGTTTTTT. The V and J genes are TRBV13 and TRBJ2-2; 8 bases are shared with TRBD2. This CDR3 has 15 residues. Germline-derived CDR1 and CDR2 are PRHDT and FYEKMQ (reference sequence). Losses at the gene ends were 5 bases for V and 2 bases for J; bases not matched to a gene: 4.

The rearrangement links TRBV11-3 to TRBJ2-1; 9 bases line up with TRBD1. Germline V gene sequence: CDR1 SGHNT, CDR2 YENEEA. With 4 bases clipped from V and 8 bases from J, the junction kept 9 bases outside the gene matches. The CDR3 consists of 15 residues. The CDR3 here is CASSSRMDRGDEQFF. The DNA of the CDR3 is TGTGCCAGCAGCTCCCGAATGGACAGGGGAGATGAGCAGTTCTTC.

V is TRBV5-6 and J is TRBJ1-4; maybe TRBD1 (5 bases). The germline gives CDR1 SGHDT, CDR2 YYEEEE. The CDR3 sequence is 16 residues long. V was cut by 1 base and J by 7 bases, with 17 bases left in between. This CDR3 is CASSLYLDIRIEKLFF. In DNA, the CDR3 is TGTGCCAGCAGCTTGTATTTGGACATTCGAATTGAAAAACTGTTTTTT.

The chain links TRBV28 to TRBJ2-7; the D is unclear. CDR3 length: 12 amino acids. Germline V gene sequence: CDR1 MDHEN, CDR2 SYDVKM. V gave up 6 bases and J gave up 2 bases, with 8 bases separating them. DNA for the CDR3: TGTGCCAGCAGGCCGGAAACCTACGAGCAGTACTTC. This gives the protein CASRPETYEQYF.

A remark on this clone: Other DNA sequences in the sample encode the same CDR3. The J gene is TRBJ2-1, the V gene TRBV27, with D possibly being TRBD2 (5 bases). Germline-derived CDR1 and CDR2 are MNHEY and SMNVEV (reference sequence). This CDR3 has 12 amino acids. V was clipped by 3 bases and J by 7 bases, with 7 bases between them. CDR3 sequence: CASSFGGNEQFF. As DNA, the CDR3 is TGTGCCAGCAGTTTCGGCGGGAATGAGCAGTTCTTC.

This chain links TRBV27 with TRBJ2-7, with TRBD2 matching over 7 bases. V shed 2 bases, J shed 3 bases, and the junction held 1 base outside the gene matches. Germline V CDR1 and CDR2: MNHEY, SMNVEV (reference sequence). The CDR3 is 13 amino acids. Written as DNA, the CDR3 is TGTGCCAGCAGTTTAGGGGGGGGCTACGAGCAGTACTTC. Its translation is CASSLGGGYEQYF.

This clone was counted only a few times. V is TRBV19 and J is TRBJ1-4; D uncertain. The germline V gene has CDR1 LNHDA and CDR2 SQIVND (reference sequence). Deletions cut 3 bases from V and 2 bases from J, with 19 bases between. The CDR3 has 18 amino acids. The CDR3 sequence is CASSIRAAIAATNEKLFF. Here the CDR3 DNA reads TGTGCCAGTAGTATTCGGGCAGCCATCGCGGCGACTAATGAAAAACTGTTTTTT.

This chain connects TRBV7-9 to TRBJ2-7; D is uncertain. V lost 2 bases, J lost 6 bases, and 14 bases lay in between. Germline lookup yields CDR1 SEHNR and CDR2 FQNEAQ (reference sequence). The CDR3 has 14 residues. The DNA for the CDR3 is TGTGCCAGCAGCTTAAGGGATACACTTGTCGAGCAGTACTTC. Its protein is CASSLRDTLVEQYF.

The chain couples TRBV4-3 to TRBJ2-7; D assignment may be TRBD1 or TRBD2 (5 bases each). The CDR3 totals 15 residues. Germline lookup yields CDR1 LGHNA and CDR2 YSLEER. V was cut by 4 bases and J by 3 bases, with 16 bases left in between. DNA for the CDR3: TGCGCCAGCAGCCCCCAAGAGGGGCTTGGCTACGAGCAGTACTTC. It specifies CASSPQEGLGYEQYF.

The chain is built from TRBV6-5 and TRBJ2-7, with 8 bases identical to TRBD1. This CDR3 is 13 amino acids long. Trimming at V came to 8 bases and at J to 5 bases, leaving 8 bases not matched to a gene. Germline values: CDR1 MNHEY, CDR2 SVGAGI. In DNA form, the CDR3 reads TGTGCCAGCGGCCCAGGGGGCCGGAACGAGCAGTACTTC. Translated, it gives CASGPGGRNEQYF.

This chain joins TRBV5-1 and TRBJ2-3, with D unresolved. CDR1 and CDR2 (germline): SGHRS, YFSETQ. This CDR3 spans 16 amino acids. V shed 1 base and J shed 5 bases, with 17 bases lying between them. The CDR3 DNA reads as TGCGCCAGCAGCTTGAACCCGGAGCCCGTGGGAGATACGCAGTATTTT. Protein product: CASSLNPEPVGDTQYF. Complete variable domain (other parts from reference TRBV5-1 and TRBJ2-3): KAGVTQTPRYLIKTRGQQVTLSCSPISGHRSVSWYQQTPGQGLQFLFEYFSETQRNKGNFPGRFSGRQFSNSRSEMNVSTLELGDSALYLCASSLNPEPVGDTQYFGPGTRLTVL.

The chain links TRBV7-2 to TRBJ2-7; D is possibly TRBD2 (5 bases). CDR1 is SGHTA and CDR2 is FQGNSA in the germline V gene. This CDR3 spans 16 amino acids. Trimming left V 5 bases short and J 3 bases short, with 20 bases between. The CDR3 is CASSPGSWESVYEQYF. DNA for the CDR3: TGTGCCAGCAGCCCCGGATCCTGGGAGTCCGTCTACGAGCAGTACTTC.

This sequence joins TRBV2 and TRBJ2-3, with 11 bases fitting TRBD2. CDR1 is SNHLY and CDR2 is FYNNEI in the germline V gene. V was pared by 7 bases and J by 3 bases, with 6 bases of the junction left unmatched. The CDR3 has 15 residues. CDR3 in amino acids: CASIPGLADTDTQYF. Here the CDR3 DNA reads TGTGCCAGCATCCCGGGACTAGCGGATACAGATACGCAGTATTTT.

This chain links TRBV28 with TRBJ2-7, with 8 bases that match TRBD2. CDR1 and CDR2 (germline): MDHEN, SYDVKM. J lost 8 bases, V lost 6 bases, and 12 bases had no gene match. The CDR3 length is 14 residues. The CDR3 loop reads CASRPASGGRQQYF. The CDR3, as DNA: TGTGCCAGCAGGCCGGCCAGCGGGGGCCGGCAGCAGTACTTC.

V usage is TRBV4-3 and J usage is TRBJ1-1, with 9 bases that match TRBD1. This CDR3 contains 17 residues. CDR1 and CDR2 from the germline V gene are LGHNA and YSLEER. V shed 1 base, J shed 0 bases, and the junction held 6 bases outside the gene matches. The CDR3 region has the DNA TGCGCCAGCAGCCAAGGGACAGGGGCCTCCCTGAACACTGAAGCTTTCTTT. Protein product: CASSQGTGASLNTEAFF.

The sample holds one count of this clone. The rearrangement uses TRBV7-2 and TRBJ1-1; D not resolved. The CDR3 is made up of 13 amino acids. CDR1 and CDR2 (germline): SGHTA, FQGNSA. Trimming left V 4 bases short and J 0 bases short, with 6 bases between. The CDR3 here is CASSSHLNTEAFF. The CDR3, as DNA: TGTGCCAGCAGCTCACATTTGAACACTGAAGCTTTCTTT.

The chain couples TRBV28 to TRBJ2-7; TRBD2 matches 11 bases. CDR1 MDHEN and CDR2 SYDVKM come from the germline V gene. The J segment lost 4 bases and the V segment lost 5 bases, leaving 10 bases of the junction unmatched. The CDR3 is 16 amino acids. CDR3 coding DNA: TGTGCCAGCAGTCTAACCCCGGGGACTAGCGGTTACGAGCAGTACTTC. This translates into CASSLTPGTSGYEQYF.

The chain recombines TRBV28 with TRBJ2-7; D might be TRBD1 (6 bases). There are 12 residues in the CDR3. Germline CDR1 reads MDHEN; CDR2 reads SYDVKM. V was pared by 3 bases and J by 6 bases, with 9 bases between. The CDR3 sequence: CASSFGRGEQYF. DNA for the CDR3: TGTGCCAGCAGTTTCGGCAGGGGCGAGCAGTACTTC.

The V and J genes are TRBV4-3 and TRBJ2-1, with 9 positions matching TRBD1. Trimming removed 3 bases from V and 8 bases from J; junction bases left unmatched: 8. CDR1 LGHNA and CDR2 YSLEER come from the germline V gene. The CDR3 totals 15 residues. This CDR3 reads CASSQRTGEVDEQFF. The CDR3 DNA reads TGCGCCAGCAGCCAGAGGACAGGGGAGGTCGATGAGCAGTTCTTC.

This clone showed up just once. The chain recombines TRBV5-6 with TRBJ2-7; no definite D call. CDR1 and CDR2 (germline): SGHDT, YYEEEE. This CDR3 region has 15 residues. Deletions cut 1 base from V and 6 bases from J, with 17 bases between. The CDR3 DNA sequence: TGTGCCAGCAGCTTGCCAGGATCCCTCACCCTCGAGCAGTACTTC. Residues: CASSLPGSLTLEQYF.

The rearrangement links TRBV7-6 to TRBJ2-2; 7 nucleotides agree with TRBD2. The CDR3 runs to 16 residues. V trimming: 0 bases; J trimming: 7 bases; junction bases outside the gene matches: 8. Germline V lookup: CDR1 SGHVS, CDR2 FNYEAQ. DNA of the CDR3: TGTGCCAGCAGCTTAGCTCGAGCGGGGTCGGTCGGGGAGCTGTTTTTT. Translating it yields CASSLARAGSVGELFF. Complete variable domain (other parts from reference TRBV7-6 and TRBJ2-2): GAGVSQSPRYKVTKRGQDVALRCDPISGHVSLYWYRQALGQGPEFLTYFNYEAQQDKSGLPNDRFSAERPEGSISTLTIQRTEQRDSAMYRCASSLARAGSVGELFFGEGSRLTVL.

The J gene is TRBJ2-3, the V gene TRBV28; 9 positions match TRBD2. Germline values: CDR1 MDHEN, CDR2 SYDVKM. Trimming removed 3 bases from V and 2 bases from J; junction bases left unmatched: 18. The CDR3 length is 20 residues. CDR3 loop: CASSFPGTRPSGGYTDTQYF. The CDR3 region has the DNA TGTGCCAGCAGTTTCCCCGGGACCCGTCCCAGCGGGGGGTACACAGATACGCAGTATTTT.

The V gene is TRBV15, the J gene TRBJ2-7, with TRBD1 as a possible D gene (5 bases). V dropped 3 bases and J dropped 4 bases, with 22 bases sitting between them. In germline, CDR1 is LNHNV, CDR2 YYDKDF (reference sequence). The CDR3 is made up of 17 amino acids. CDR3 amino acids: CATSSSSEGSGSYEQYF. CDR3 nucleotide sequence: TGTGCCACCAGCAGTTCGTCTGAAGGGTCAGGGTCGTACGAGCAGTACTTC. The variable domain in full, completed from reference TRBV15 and TRBJ2-7, reads DAMVIQNPRYQVTQFGKPVTLSCSQTLNHNVMYWYQQKSSQAPKLLFHYYDKDFNNEADTPDNFQSRRPNTSFCFLDIRSPGLGDTAMYLCATSSSSEGSGSYEQYFGPGTRLTVT.

The V call is TRBV15, the J call TRBJ1-3; D gene ambiguous. Trimming took 3 bases from V and 0 from J, leaving 12 bases between them. Germline V gives CDR1 LNHNV, CDR2 YYDKDF (reference sequence). This CDR3 contains 16 residues. The CDR3: CATSSTPVNSGNTIYF. Here the CDR3 DNA reads TGTGCCACCAGCAGCACCCCGGTAAACTCTGGAAACACCATATATTTT.

This clone was seen only a few times. The rearrangement links TRBV13 to TRBJ2-1, with D possibly being TRBD1 (5 bases). Between the trimmed V and J ends, which lost 4 bases and 0 bases, there was a span of 13 bases. In germline, CDR1 is PRHDT, CDR2 FYEKMQ (reference sequence). The CDR3 runs 16 residues. CDR3 loop: CASSSRLRGSYNEQFF. CDR3 nucleotides: TGTGCCAGCAGCTCCCGACTTAGGGGCTCCTACAATGAGCAGTTCTTC.